The rows below give T cell receptor beta chains drawn from one sample of a study of breast tumors, draining lymph nodes, adjacent tissues. TCRdb re-called the multiplex PCR reads with MiXCR, one entry per CDR3 protein. Among 100,000 or so distinct CDR3 sequences, less than 25% were seen once, and the ten largest hold 1% to 1.5%. Sequencing was done on a sample of axillary lymph node tissue. The receptors were gathered from a female donor with breast cancer. Some clones in this sample may be carry-over from other donors' samples. CDR3s include the opening cysteine and the closing phenylalanine or tryptophan. The order of the fields is D gene, clone size, J gene, V gene, CDR3 DNA, CDR3 protein. The D gene is left open where the match is weak. Size is omitted from some rows. Given values are once, few, many or a class for expanded clones.

d_call: TRBD1
clone_size: once
j_call: TRBJ1-1
v_call: TRBV10-3
cdr3_nt: TGTGCCACCAGGGACAGGGACGAAGCTTTCTTT
cdr3_aa: CATRDRDEAFF

d_call: TRBD1
clone_size: many
j_call: TRBJ2-7
v_call: TRBV6-2/TRBV6-3
cdr3_nt: TGTGCCAGCAGTTCCCGGACAGGGTATTACGAGCAGTACTTC
cdr3_aa: CASSSRTGYYEQYF

d_call: TRBD2
clone_size: many
j_call: TRBJ2-7
v_call: TRBV27
cdr3_nt: TGTGCCAGCAGTGGGGCTAGCGGGGGGGGAGTCGAGCAGTACTTC
cdr3_aa: CASSGASGGGVEQYF

d_call: NA
clone_size: once
j_call: TRBJ1-3
v_call: TRBV5-6
cdr3_nt: TGTGCCAGCAGCCAAGACATCTCTGGAAACACCATATATTTT
cdr3_aa: CASSQDISGNTIYF

d_call: NA
clone_size: NA
j_call: TRBJ1-1
v_call: TRBV5-1
cdr3_nt: TGCGCCAGCAGCTTCGAATGGGGGGCCCACACTGAAGCTTTCTTT
cdr3_aa: CASSFEWGAHTEAFF

d_call: NA
clone_size: many
j_call: TRBJ2-2
v_call: TRBV6-6
cdr3_nt: TGTGCCAGCAGTTACTCCCTGACAGGACGCACCGGGGAGCTGTTTTTT
cdr3_aa: CASSYSLTGRTGELFF

d_call: NA
clone_size: NA
j_call: TRBJ1-6
v_call: TRBV5-1
cdr3_nt: TGCGCCAGCAGCTTGACGGCAGGGACCCCTTCACCCCTCCACTTT
cdr3_aa: CASSLTAGTPSPLHF

d_call: NA
clone_size: many
j_call: TRBJ1-2
v_call: TRBV29-1
cdr3_nt: TGCAGCGTGGGGGCAGGGAACTATGACTACACCTTC
cdr3_aa: CSVGAGNYDYTF

d_call: NA
clone_size: few
j_call: TRBJ2-1
v_call: TRBV27
cdr3_nt: TGTGCCAGCGCCATCGGGCAGAGGGCCTACAATGAGCAGTTCTTC
cdr3_aa: CASAIGQRAYNEQFF

d_call: TRBD1
clone_size: many
j_call: TRBJ2-2
v_call: TRBV5-1
cdr3_nt: TGCGCCAGCAGCTTGGGACAGGGCCATATCACCGGGGAGCTGTTTTTT
cdr3_aa: CASSLGQGHITGELFF

d_call: NA
clone_size: many
j_call: TRBJ2-7
v_call: TRBV30
cdr3_nt: TGTGCCTGGAGTGCGGGAGGGGGCGGGTACGAGCAGTACTTC
cdr3_aa: CAWSAGGGGYEQYF

d_call: TRBD2
clone_size: many
j_call: TRBJ2-2
v_call: TRBV19
cdr3_nt: TGTGCCAGTAGTCGCCTGCGGGACGGGAGGGGGGAGCTGTTTTTT
cdr3_aa: CASSRLRDGRGELFF

d_call: NA
clone_size: many
j_call: TRBJ1-2
v_call: TRBV27
cdr3_nt: TGTGCCAGCAGTTTCGCCGGGGGCTATGGCTACACCTTC
cdr3_aa: CASSFAGGYGYTF

d_call: NA
clone_size: NA
j_call: TRBJ1-1
v_call: TRBV14
cdr3_nt: TGTGCCAGCAGCCAAGATTTGAACCTGAACACTGAAGCTTTCTTT
cdr3_aa: CASSQDLNLNTEAFF

d_call: NA
clone_size: NA
j_call: TRBJ2-3
v_call: TRBV9
cdr3_nt: TGTGCCAGCAGCGTAGAACCCGGTGGAGGGGGCGGTAGCGCAGATACGCAGTATTTT
cdr3_aa: CASSVEPGGGGGSADTQYF

d_call: NA
clone_size: many
j_call: TRBJ2-2
v_call: TRBV2
cdr3_nt: TGTGCCAGCACTGGGATCACCGGGGAGCTGTTTTTT
cdr3_aa: CASTGITGELFF

d_call: TRBD2
clone_size: many
j_call: TRBJ2-1
v_call: TRBV15
cdr3_nt: TGTGCCACCAGCGAGGGACTAGTGGATGAGCAGTTCTTC
cdr3_aa: CATSEGLVDEQFF

d_call: NA
clone_size: many
j_call: TRBJ1-2
v_call: TRBV10-3
cdr3_nt: TGTGCCATCAGTGGACAGGAGGCGGGGAATGGCTACACCTTC
cdr3_aa: CAISGQEAGNGYTF

d_call: NA
clone_size: once
j_call: TRBJ1-1
v_call: TRBV20-1
cdr3_nt: TGCAGTGCTAGAGGAGGACGGGATGCTTTCTTT
cdr3_aa: CSARGGRDAFF

d_call: NA
clone_size: NA
j_call: TRBJ1-4
v_call: TRBV20-1
cdr3_nt: TGCAGTGCCACCAAAGAACCCCACGCTAATGAAAAACTGTTTTTT
cdr3_aa: CSATKEPHANEKLFF

d_call: NA
clone_size: many
j_call: TRBJ2-5
v_call: TRBV7-2
cdr3_nt: TGTGCCAGCAGCCCGCAGGAGGGGAAGACCCAGTACTTC
cdr3_aa: CASSPQEGKTQYF

d_call: TRBD1
clone_size: many
j_call: TRBJ2-1
v_call: TRBV20-1
cdr3_nt: TGCAGTGCAGGACAGGCTGTTAATGAGCAGTTCTTC
cdr3_aa: CSAGQAVNEQFF

d_call: NA
clone_size: many
j_call: TRBJ2-7
v_call: TRBV9
cdr3_nt: TGTGCCAGCAGCGTAGTTGCAGGGTCAAGCGTTTACGAGCAGTACTTC
cdr3_aa: CASSVVAGSSVYEQYF

d_call: NA
clone_size: NA
j_call: TRBJ2-4
v_call: TRBV2
cdr3_nt: TGTGCCAGCAACGCGGACTTAGGCAAAAACATTCAGTACTTC
cdr3_aa: CASNADLGKNIQYF

d_call: NA
clone_size: many
j_call: TRBJ2-5
v_call: TRBV11-3
cdr3_nt: TGTGCCAGCAGCTCCTCAGAGAGCCAAGAGACCCAGTACTTC
cdr3_aa: CASSSSESQETQYF

d_call: NA
clone_size: few
j_call: TRBJ2-6
v_call: TRBV9
cdr3_nt: TGTGCCAGCAGCCCCCAGATGAAGGGACGGAGGAGGGACTCTGGGGCCAACGTCCTGACTTTC
cdr3_aa: CASSPQMKGRRRDSGANVLTF

d_call: NA
clone_size: few
j_call: TRBJ1-1
v_call: TRBV12-3/TRBV12-4
cdr3_nt: TGTGCCAGCAGCGGGGACACCTCTCCGTGGAACACTGAAGCTTTCTTT
cdr3_aa: CASSGDTSPWNTEAFF

d_call: TRBD2
clone_size: many
j_call: TRBJ2-1
v_call: TRBV20-1
cdr3_nt: TGCAGTGCTAGAGGGAGGACTAGCTGGAAGGCCTACAATGAGCAGTTCTTC
cdr3_aa: CSARGRTSWKAYNEQFF

d_call: NA
clone_size: NA
j_call: TRBJ1-6
v_call: TRBV3-1
cdr3_nt: TGTGCCAGCAGCCAAGCTGGGGGGCGCGGCTCTGGGTCACCCCTCCACTTT
cdr3_aa: CASSQAGGRGSGSPLHF

d_call: TRBD1
clone_size: many
j_call: TRBJ1-6
v_call: TRBV20-1
cdr3_nt: TGCAGTGCTAGCGTTCGAAGGACAGGGGATTCACCCCTCCACTTT
cdr3_aa: CSASVRRTGDSPLHF

d_call: NA
clone_size: NA
j_call: TRBJ2-3
v_call: TRBV7-8
cdr3_nt: TGTGCCAGCACCACTCCGCCGGTAGATACGCAGTATTTT
cdr3_aa: CASTTPPVDTQYF

d_call: TRBD2
clone_size: many
j_call: TRBJ2-7
v_call: TRBV20-1
cdr3_nt: TGCAGTGCCCTGACAGCTAGCGGGGGGGAGGAGCAGTACTTC
cdr3_aa: CSALTASGGEEQYF

d_call: NA
clone_size: many
j_call: TRBJ2-1
v_call: TRBV3-1
cdr3_nt: TGTGCCAGCGGGCTAGTTAACTCCTACAATGAGCAGTTCTTC
cdr3_aa: CASGLVNSYNEQFF

d_call: NA
clone_size: many
j_call: TRBJ2-3
v_call: TRBV9
cdr3_nt: TGTGCCAGCAGCGTAGGAGACTCAGATACGCAGTATTTT
cdr3_aa: CASSVGDSDTQYF

d_call: NA
clone_size: NA
j_call: TRBJ1-2
v_call: TRBV5-1
cdr3_nt: TGCGCCAGCAGCTTAGTGGCAGGACACTATGGCTACACCTTC
cdr3_aa: CASSLVAGHYGYTF

d_call: TRBD1
clone_size: many
j_call: TRBJ1-2
v_call: TRBV3-1
cdr3_nt: TGTGCCAGCAGTCAAGCAGGGGGCACGAGGGGCTACACCTTC
cdr3_aa: CASSQAGGTRGYTF

d_call: NA
clone_size: NA
j_call: TRBJ1-1
v_call: TRBV5-1
cdr3_nt: TGCGCCAGCAGCTTCGAGGGTTTGAACACTGAAGCTTTCTTT
cdr3_aa: CASSFEGLNTEAFF

d_call: TRBD2
clone_size: many
j_call: TRBJ2-3
v_call: TRBV29-1
cdr3_nt: TGCAGCGCTGGACTAGCTCCCGATACGCAGTATTTT
cdr3_aa: CSAGLAPDTQYF

d_call: TRBD2
clone_size: many
j_call: TRBJ2-3
v_call: TRBV20-1
cdr3_nt: TGCAGTGCTTATTTAGCGGGGGCCTTCCCAGATACGCAGTATTTT
cdr3_aa: CSAYLAGAFPDTQYF

d_call: NA
clone_size: NA
j_call: TRBJ2-3
v_call: TRBV5-8
cdr3_nt: TGTGCCAGCAGCTTGGAAACAGATACGCAGTATTTT
cdr3_aa: CASSLETDTQYF

d_call: TRBD1
clone_size: many
j_call: TRBJ2-7
v_call: TRBV5-1
cdr3_nt: TGCGCCAGCAGCTTGGGACAGGGAACACTCGAGCAGTACTTC
cdr3_aa: CASSLGQGTLEQYF

d_call: NA
clone_size: many
j_call: TRBJ2-5
v_call: TRBV5-1
cdr3_nt: TGCGCCAGCAGCCGTCCCCCCCAAGAGACCCAGTACTTC
cdr3_aa: CASSRPPQETQYF

d_call: NA
clone_size: many
j_call: TRBJ1-5
v_call: TRBV6-1
cdr3_nt: TGTGCCAGCAGTGAAGCATTAGGGGGTGGACAGCCCCAGCATTTT
cdr3_aa: CASSEALGGGQPQHF

d_call: NA
clone_size: many
j_call: TRBJ1-5
v_call: TRBV20-1
cdr3_nt: TGCAGTGCTTTCCCTAAGGGAGGGGCTCATCAGCCCCAGCATTTT
cdr3_aa: CSAFPKGGAHQPQHF

d_call: NA
clone_size: NA
j_call: TRBJ1-4
v_call: TRBV4-1
cdr3_nt: TGCGCCAGCAGCCAGTTTGGCAGGGGCGGTGAAAAACTGTTTTTT
cdr3_aa: CASSQFGRGGEKLFF

d_call: TRBD1
clone_size: many
j_call: TRBJ2-5
v_call: TRBV28
cdr3_nt: TGTGCCAGCGGCTGGGACAGGGGAGAAGAGACCCAGTACTTC
cdr3_aa: CASGWDRGEETQYF

d_call: TRBD2
clone_size: many
j_call: TRBJ2-5
v_call: TRBV7-2
cdr3_nt: TGTGCCAGCAGCCCGTGGGCGGGGGGAGAGACCCAGTACTTC
cdr3_aa: CASSPWAGGETQYF

d_call: NA
clone_size: many
j_call: TRBJ2-3
v_call: TRBV6-1
cdr3_nt: TGTGCCAGCAGAGACTTTAGGCAGTATTTT
cdr3_aa: CASRDFRQYF

d_call: NA
clone_size: many
j_call: TRBJ2-2
v_call: TRBV12-3/TRBV12-4
cdr3_nt: TGTGCCAGCAGTTTACGGGTGAAGCTGTTTTTT
cdr3_aa: CASSLRVKLFF

d_call: TRBD1
clone_size: many
j_call: TRBJ2-7
v_call: TRBV6-5
cdr3_nt: TGTGCCAGCAGTTTCGGACAGGGGGTCGAGCAGTACTTC
cdr3_aa: CASSFGQGVEQYF

d_call: TRBD1
clone_size: many
j_call: TRBJ2-1
v_call: TRBV7-9
cdr3_nt: TGTGCCAGCAGTCCCCCGGGGACAGTTCTAACAAATGAGCAGTTCTTC
cdr3_aa: CASSPPGTVLTNEQFF